These T cell receptor beta chains were read from a single sample in a study of blood T cell repertoires in COVID-19. Sequenced by immunoSEQ multiplex PCR; TCRdb stores in-frame clones only, minus some. The table records 350,000 or so clones, roughly 87% of them present only once. The sample taken for sequencing was PBMCs or T cells enriched from blood (not recorded which). The receptor source for this set is a woman in her twenties or thirties who had recovered from COVID-19. Both conserved end residues are part of each CDR3. The D gene is left open where the match is weak. The listing skips clone size in some rows; elsewhere it reads once, few, many or a size class.

j_call | d_call | clone_size | v_call | cdr3_aa | cdr3_nt
TRBJ1-2 | TRBD1 | once | TRBV29-1 | CSVGTGGWGYTF | TGCAGCGTGGGAACAGGGGGTTGGGGCTACACCTTC
TRBJ2-3 | - | few | TRBV5-5 | CASSWALGDTQYF | TGTGCCAGCAGCTGGGCCCTTGGAGATACGCAGTATTTT
TRBJ2-7 | - | - | TRBV6-5 | CASSTTGWGEQYF | TGTGCCAGCAGCACCACAGGGTGGGGCGAGCAGTACTTC
TRBJ2-5 | TRBD1 | - | TRBV29-1 | CSVGTGTGFWETQYF | TGCAGCGTTGGCACCGGGACAGGGTTCTGGGAGACCCAGTACTTC
TRBJ2-5 | TRBD1 | - | TRBV24-1 | CATSGPGQGQETQYF | TGTGCCACCAGTGGCCCAGGACAGGGACAAGAGACCCAGTACTTC
TRBJ1-5 | - | once | TRBV2 | CASSDPNQPQHF | TGTGCCAGCAGTGACCCGAATCAGCCCCAGCATTTT
TRBJ2-7 | TRBD1 | - | TRBV7-8 | CASSRDRNYEQYF | TGTGCCAGCAGCCGGGACAGAAACTACGAGCAGTACTTC
TRBJ2-6 | TRBD1 | - | TRBV6-6 | CASSPWAGGGPGANVLTF | TGTGCCAGCAGTCCCTGGGCAGGGGGCGGACCTGGGGCCAACGTCCTGACTTTC
TRBJ2-3 | - | - | TRBV19 | CASSRPSRDTQYF | TGTGCCAGTAGTCGCCCCTCGCGAGATACGCAGTATTTT
TRBJ1-5 | TRBD1 | - | TRBV24-1 | CATSGTGGNQPQHF | TGTGCCACCAGTGGAACAGGGGGGAATCAGCCCCAGCATTTT
TRBJ2-5 | - | - | TRBV28 | CASSFGGQETQYF | TGTGCCAGCAGTTTCGGGGGACAAGAGACCCAGTACTTC
TRBJ1-2 | - | - | TRBV2 | CASEGGFYGYTF | TGTGCCAGCGAAGGCGGATTCTATGGCTACACCTTC
TRBJ2-3 | TRBD1 | - | TRBV19 | CASRTGQGRGSTDTQYF | TGTGCCAGTAGGACCGGACAGGGAAGGGGAAGCACAGATACGCAGTATTTT
TRBJ1-5 | TRBD1 | - | TRBV7-8 | CASSHRGKQPQHF | TGTGCCAGCAGCCACAGGGGGAAACAGCCCCAGCATTTT
TRBJ2-3 | TRBD2 | - | TRBV9 | CASSAGGFTDTQYF | TGTGCCAGCAGCGCGGGGGGGTTCACAGATACGCAGTATTTT
TRBJ2-7 | TRBD2 | - | TRBV28 | CASSLGSGGVYEQYF | TGTGCCAGCAGTTTGGGTAGCGGGGGCGTCTACGAGCAGTACTTC
TRBJ2-3 | - | - | TRBV6-4 | CASSDSGGSTDTQYF | TGTGCCAGCAGTGACTCGGGAGGCAGCACAGATACGCAGTATTTT
TRBJ1-6 | - | - | TRBV5-5 | CASSLDGRGNSPLHF | TGTGCCAGCAGCTTGGATGGCAGAGGCAATTCACCCCTCCACTTT
TRBJ1-1 | - | - | TRBV28 | CASTDRNTEAFF | TGTGCCAGCACGGACAGAAACACTGAAGCTTTCTTT
TRBJ2-1 | TRBD2 | - | TRBV2 | CASSVGLAGGYNEQFF | TGTGCCAGCAGTGTGGGTCTAGCGGGGGGGTATAATGAGCAGTTCTTC
TRBJ2-1 | - | - | TRBV11-2 | CASSLSGSDTHNEQFF | TGTGCCAGCAGCTTATCGGGGTCAGACACCCACAATGAGCAGTTCTTC
TRBJ1-5 | TRBD1 | once | TRBV29-1 | CSVAQTTGGRDQPQHF | TGCAGCGTTGCCCAGACCACAGGGGGCAGGGATCAGCCCCAGCATTTT
TRBJ1-6 | TRBD1 | - | TRBV5-1 | CASSLQGANSPLHF | TGCGCCAGCAGCTTGCAGGGGGCCAATTCACCCCTCCACTTT
TRBJ2-7 | TRBD1 | - | TRBV30 | CAWSPRRQGAREQYF | TGTGCCTGGAGTCCGCGACGACAGGGGGCGCGGGAGCAGTACTTC
TRBJ2-7 | - | - | TRBV5-1 | CASSYVPGAEQYF | TGCGCCAGCAGCTACGTCCCAGGTGCCGAGCAGTACTTC
TRBJ2-2 | - | - | TRBV9 | CASSVGQNTGELFF | TGTGCCAGCAGCGTTGGACAGAACACCGGGGAGCTGTTTTTT
TRBJ1-5 | - | - | TRBV2 | CASRPSPRTGMLQPQHF | TGTGCCAGCAGGCCCTCCCCCAGAACGGGTATGCTCCAGCCCCAGCATTTT
TRBJ2-5 | - | - | TRBV13 | CASSLVVRETQYF | TGTGCCAGCAGCTTAGTAGTGAGGGAGACCCAGTACTTC
TRBJ1-3 | - | - | TRBV12-5 | CASGLVLGREPSGNTIYF | TGTGCTAGTGGTTTGGTACTCGGCAGGGAACCGTCTGGAAACACCATATATTTT
TRBJ2-7 | - | - | TRBV7-2 | CASSLADSRQYF | TGTGCCAGCAGCTTAGCGGACTCGAGGCAGTACTTC
TRBJ1-2 | TRBD1 | once | TRBV2 | CANKTPTGAGGYTF | TGTGCCAACAAAACCCCCACAGGGGCAGGTGGCTACACCTTC
TRBJ2-7 | - | - | TRBV6-5 | CASSNLPNSYEQYF | TGTGCCAGTTCTAACCTCCCCAACTCCTACGAGCAGTACTTC